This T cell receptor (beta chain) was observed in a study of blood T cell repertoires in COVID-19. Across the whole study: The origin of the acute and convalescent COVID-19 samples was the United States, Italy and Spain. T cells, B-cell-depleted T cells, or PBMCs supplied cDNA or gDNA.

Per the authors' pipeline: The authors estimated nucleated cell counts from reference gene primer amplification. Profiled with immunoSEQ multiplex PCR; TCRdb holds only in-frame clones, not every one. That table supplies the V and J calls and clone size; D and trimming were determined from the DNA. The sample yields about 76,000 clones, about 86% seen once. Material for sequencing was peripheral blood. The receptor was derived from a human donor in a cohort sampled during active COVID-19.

The CDR3 sequence is CASSDLRAGSYEQYF. CDR3 DNA sequence: TGTGCCAGCAGTGATCTGAGGGCGGGTTCCTACGAGCAGTACTTC. The chain recombines TRBV6-1 with TRBJ2-7, with D possibly matching TRBD2 (5 bases). This CDR3 contains 15 residues. Germline loops: CDR1 MNHNS, CDR2 SASEGT. V was pared by 3 bases and J by 1 base, with 13 bases between.